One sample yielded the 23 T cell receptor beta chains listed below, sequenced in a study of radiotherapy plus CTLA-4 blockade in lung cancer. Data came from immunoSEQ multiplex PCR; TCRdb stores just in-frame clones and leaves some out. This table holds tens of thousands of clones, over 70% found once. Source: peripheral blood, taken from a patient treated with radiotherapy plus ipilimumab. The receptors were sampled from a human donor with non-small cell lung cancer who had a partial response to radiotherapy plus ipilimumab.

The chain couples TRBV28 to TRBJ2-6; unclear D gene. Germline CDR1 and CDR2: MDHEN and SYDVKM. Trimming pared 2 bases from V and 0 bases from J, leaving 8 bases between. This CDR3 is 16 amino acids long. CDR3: CASSLEEFSGANVLTF. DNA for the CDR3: TGTGCCAGCAGTTTAGAGGAGTTCTCTGGGGCCAACGTCCTGACTTTC.

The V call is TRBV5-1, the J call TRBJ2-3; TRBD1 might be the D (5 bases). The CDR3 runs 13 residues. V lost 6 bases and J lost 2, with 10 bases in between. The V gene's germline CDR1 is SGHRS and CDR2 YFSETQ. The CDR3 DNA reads TGCGCCAGCACTACAGGATACACAGATACGCAGTATTTT. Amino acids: CASTTGYTDTQYF.

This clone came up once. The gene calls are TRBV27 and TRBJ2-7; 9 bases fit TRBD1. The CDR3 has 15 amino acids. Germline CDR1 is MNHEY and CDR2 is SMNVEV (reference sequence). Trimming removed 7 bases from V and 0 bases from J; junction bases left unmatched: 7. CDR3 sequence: CASISGTGSSYEQYF. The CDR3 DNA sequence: TGTGCCAGCATTTCCGGGACAGGGAGCTCCTACGAGCAGTACTTC.

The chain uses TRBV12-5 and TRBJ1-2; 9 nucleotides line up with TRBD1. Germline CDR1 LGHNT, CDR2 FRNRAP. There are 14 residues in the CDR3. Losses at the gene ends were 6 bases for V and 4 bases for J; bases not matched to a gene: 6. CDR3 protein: CASGRDRVVYGYTF. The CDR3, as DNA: TGTGCTAGTGGGAGGGACAGGGTTGTCTATGGCTACACCTTC.

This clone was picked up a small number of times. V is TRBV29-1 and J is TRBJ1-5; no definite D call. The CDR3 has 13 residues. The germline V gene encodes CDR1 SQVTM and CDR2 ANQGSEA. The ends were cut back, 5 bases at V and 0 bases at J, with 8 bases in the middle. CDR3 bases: TGCAGCGTTAAAGTTTATAGCAATCAGCCCCAGCATTTT. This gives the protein CSVKVYSNQPQHF.

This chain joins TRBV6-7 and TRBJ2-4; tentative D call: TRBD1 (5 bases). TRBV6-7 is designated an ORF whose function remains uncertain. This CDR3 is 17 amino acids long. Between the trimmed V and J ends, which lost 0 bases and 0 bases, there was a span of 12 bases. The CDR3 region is CASSYSGQGLAKNIQYF. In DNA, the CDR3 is TGTGCCAGCAGTTACTCGGGCCAGGGCCTAGCCAAAAACATTCAGTACTTC.

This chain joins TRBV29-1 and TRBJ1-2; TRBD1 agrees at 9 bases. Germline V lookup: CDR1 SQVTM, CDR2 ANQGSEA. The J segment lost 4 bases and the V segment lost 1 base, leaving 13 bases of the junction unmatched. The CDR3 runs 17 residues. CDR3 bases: TGCAGCGTTGAAGCCACTTCCGGGACAGGGAGAGGCTATGGCTACACCTTC. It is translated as CSVEATSGTGRGYGYTF.

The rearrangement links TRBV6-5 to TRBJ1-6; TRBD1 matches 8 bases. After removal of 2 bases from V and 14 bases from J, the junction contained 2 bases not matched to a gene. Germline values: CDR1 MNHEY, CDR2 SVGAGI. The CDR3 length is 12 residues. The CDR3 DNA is TGTGCCAGCAGTTACCAGACAGGGGCCCTCCACTTT. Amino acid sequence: CASSYQTGALHF.

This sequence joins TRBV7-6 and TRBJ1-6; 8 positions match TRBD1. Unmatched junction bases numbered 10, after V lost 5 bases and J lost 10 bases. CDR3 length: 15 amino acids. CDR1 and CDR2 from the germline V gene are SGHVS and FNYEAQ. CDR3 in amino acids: CASSGLQGAQSPLHF. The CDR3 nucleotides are TGTGCCAGCAGCGGTCTTCAGGGGGCACAATCACCCCTCCACTTT.

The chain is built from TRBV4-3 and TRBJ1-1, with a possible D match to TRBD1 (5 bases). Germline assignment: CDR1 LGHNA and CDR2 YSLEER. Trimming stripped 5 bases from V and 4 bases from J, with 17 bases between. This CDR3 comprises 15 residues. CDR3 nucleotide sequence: TGCGCCAGCAGCTCCAGAGCAGGGCTTGGCACTGAAGCTTTCTTT. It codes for CASSSRAGLGTEAFF.

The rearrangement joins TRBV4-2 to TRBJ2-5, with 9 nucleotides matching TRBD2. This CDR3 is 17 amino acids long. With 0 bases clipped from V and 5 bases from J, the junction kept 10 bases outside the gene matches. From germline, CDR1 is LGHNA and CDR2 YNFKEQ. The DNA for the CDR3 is TGTGCCAGCAGCCAAGATGCCGGTAGCGGGGGTGAGGAGACCCAGTACTTC. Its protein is CASSQDAGSGGEETQYF.

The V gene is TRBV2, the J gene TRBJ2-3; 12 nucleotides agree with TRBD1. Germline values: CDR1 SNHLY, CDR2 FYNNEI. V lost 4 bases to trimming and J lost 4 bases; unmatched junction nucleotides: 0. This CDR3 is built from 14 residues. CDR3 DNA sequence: TGTGCCAGCAGTGGGGACAGGGGGCCAGATACGCAGTATTTT. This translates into CASSGDRGPDTQYF.

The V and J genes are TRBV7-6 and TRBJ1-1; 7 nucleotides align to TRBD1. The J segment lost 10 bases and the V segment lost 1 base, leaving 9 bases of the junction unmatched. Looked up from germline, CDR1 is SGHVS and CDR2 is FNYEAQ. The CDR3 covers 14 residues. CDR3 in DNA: TGTGCCAGCAGCTTAGTCCGGGACAGAGAGATAGCTTTCTTT. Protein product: CASSLVRDREIAFF.

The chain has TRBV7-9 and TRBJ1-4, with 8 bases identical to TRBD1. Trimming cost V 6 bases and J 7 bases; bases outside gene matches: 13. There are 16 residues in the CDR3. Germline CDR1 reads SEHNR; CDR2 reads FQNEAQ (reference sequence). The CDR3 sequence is CASSLGVGQGGEKLFF. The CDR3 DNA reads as TGTGCCAGCAGTCTAGGAGTTGGACAGGGAGGTGAAAAACTGTTTTTT.

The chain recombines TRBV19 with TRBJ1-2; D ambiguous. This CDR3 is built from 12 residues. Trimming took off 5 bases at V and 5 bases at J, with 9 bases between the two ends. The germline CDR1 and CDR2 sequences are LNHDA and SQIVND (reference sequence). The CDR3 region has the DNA TGTGCCAGTAGTTTAAGCCCTTATGGCTACACCTTC. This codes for CASSLSPYGYTF.

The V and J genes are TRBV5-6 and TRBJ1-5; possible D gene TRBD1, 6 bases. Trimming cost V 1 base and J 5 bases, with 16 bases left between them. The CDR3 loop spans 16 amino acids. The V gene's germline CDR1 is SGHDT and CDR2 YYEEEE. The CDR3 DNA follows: TGTGCCAGCAGCTTGAGCGCAGGGGTGGGTGATCAGCCCCAGCATTTT. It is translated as CASSLSAGVGDQPQHF.

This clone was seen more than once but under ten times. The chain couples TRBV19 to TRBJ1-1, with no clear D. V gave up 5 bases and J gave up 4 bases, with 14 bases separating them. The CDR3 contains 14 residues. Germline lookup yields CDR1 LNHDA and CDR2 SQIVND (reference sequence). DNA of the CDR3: TGTGCCAGTAGTGTGAGCACTGCTGGCACTGAAGCTTTCTTT. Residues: CASSVSTAGTEAFF. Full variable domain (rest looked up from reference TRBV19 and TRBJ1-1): DGGITQSPKYLFRKEGQNVTLSCEQNLNHDAMYWYRQDPGQGLRLIYYSQIVNDFQKGDIAEGYSVSREKKESFPLTVTSAQKNPTAFYLCASSVSTAGTEAFFGQGTRLTVV.

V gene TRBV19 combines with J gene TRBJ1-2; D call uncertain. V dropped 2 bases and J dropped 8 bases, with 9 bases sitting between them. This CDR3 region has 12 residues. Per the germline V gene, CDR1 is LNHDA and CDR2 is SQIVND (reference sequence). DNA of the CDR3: TGTGCCAGTAGTATAATGACTCAGGGCTACACCTTC. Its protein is CASSIMTQGYTF.

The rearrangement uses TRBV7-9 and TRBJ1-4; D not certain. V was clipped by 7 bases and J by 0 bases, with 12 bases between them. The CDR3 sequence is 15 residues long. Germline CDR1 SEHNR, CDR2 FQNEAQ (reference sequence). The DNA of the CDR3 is TGTGCCAGCATTCCCTTGGCAACAACTAATGAAAAACTGTTTTTT. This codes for CASIPLATTNEKLFF.

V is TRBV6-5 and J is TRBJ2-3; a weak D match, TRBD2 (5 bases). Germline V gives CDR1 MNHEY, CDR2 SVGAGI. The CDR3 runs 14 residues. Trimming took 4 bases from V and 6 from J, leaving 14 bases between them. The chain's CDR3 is CASSSLGAGDTQYF. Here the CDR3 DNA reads TGTGCCAGCAGTTCACTAGGAGCCGGGGATACGCAGTATTTT.

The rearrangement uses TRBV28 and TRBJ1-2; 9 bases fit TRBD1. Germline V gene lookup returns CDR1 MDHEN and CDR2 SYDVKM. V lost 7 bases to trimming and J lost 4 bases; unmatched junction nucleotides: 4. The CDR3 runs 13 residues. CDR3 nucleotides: TGTGCCAGCAACCTGGACAGGGGCTATGGCTACACCTTC. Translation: CASNLDRGYGYTF.

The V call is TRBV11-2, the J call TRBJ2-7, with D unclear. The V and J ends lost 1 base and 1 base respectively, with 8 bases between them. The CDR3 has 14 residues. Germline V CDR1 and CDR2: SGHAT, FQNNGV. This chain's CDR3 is CASSLGSVSYEQYF. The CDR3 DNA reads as TGTGCCAGCAGCTTAGGCTCGGTTTCCTACGAGCAGTACTTC.

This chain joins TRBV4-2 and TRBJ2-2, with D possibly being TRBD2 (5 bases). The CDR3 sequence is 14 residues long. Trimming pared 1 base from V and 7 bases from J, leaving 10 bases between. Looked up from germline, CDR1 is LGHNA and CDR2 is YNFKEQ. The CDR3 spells CASSQVSGIGELFF. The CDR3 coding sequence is TGTGCCAGCAGCCAAGTATCGGGGATCGGGGAGCTGTTTTTT.